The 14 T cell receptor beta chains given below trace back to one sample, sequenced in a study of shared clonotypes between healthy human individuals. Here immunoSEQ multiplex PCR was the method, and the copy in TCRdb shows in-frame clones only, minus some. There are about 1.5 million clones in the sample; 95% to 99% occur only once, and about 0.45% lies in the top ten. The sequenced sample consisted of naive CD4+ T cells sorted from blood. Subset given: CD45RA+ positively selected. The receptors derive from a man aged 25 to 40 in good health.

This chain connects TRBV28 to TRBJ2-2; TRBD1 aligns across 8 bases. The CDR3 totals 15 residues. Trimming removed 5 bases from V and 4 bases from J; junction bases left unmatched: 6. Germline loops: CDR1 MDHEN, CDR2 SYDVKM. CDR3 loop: CASSPTGAGTGELFF. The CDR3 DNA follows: TGTGCCAGCAGTCCGACAGGGGCGGGCACCGGGGAGCTGTTTTTT.

The CDR3: CASKTGSGKQFF. The CDR3 bases are TGTGCCAGTAAGACGGGGAGCGGGAAGCAGTTCTTC. The V gene is TRBV19, the J gene TRBJ2-1; 7 bases are shared with TRBD2. The V gene end was trimmed by 7 bases and the J gene end by 11 bases; junction bases not matched to a gene: 8. There are 12 residues in the CDR3. Germline assignment: CDR1 LNHDA and CDR2 SQIVND (reference sequence). The complete variable domain, with remaining parts taken from reference TRBV19 and TRBJ2-1, reads DGGITQSPKYLFRKEGQNVTLSCEQNLNHDAMYWYRQDPGQGLRLIYYSQIVNDFQKGDIAEGYSVSREKKESFPLTVTSAQKNPTAFYLCASKTGSGKQFFGPGTRLTVL.

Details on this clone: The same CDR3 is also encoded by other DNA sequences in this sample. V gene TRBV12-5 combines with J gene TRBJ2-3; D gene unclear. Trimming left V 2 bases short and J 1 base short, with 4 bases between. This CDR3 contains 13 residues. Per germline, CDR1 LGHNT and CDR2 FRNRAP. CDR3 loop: CASGLSGTDTQYF. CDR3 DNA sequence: TGTGCTAGTGGTTTGAGCGGCACAGATACGCAGTATTTT.

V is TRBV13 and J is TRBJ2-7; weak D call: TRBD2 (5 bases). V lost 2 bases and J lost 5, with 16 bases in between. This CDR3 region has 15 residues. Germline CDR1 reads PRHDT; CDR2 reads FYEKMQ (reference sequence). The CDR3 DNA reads TGTGCCAGCAGCTTAAGGCGGACTCGCCTCGACGAGCAGTACTTC. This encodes CASSLRRTRLDEQYF.

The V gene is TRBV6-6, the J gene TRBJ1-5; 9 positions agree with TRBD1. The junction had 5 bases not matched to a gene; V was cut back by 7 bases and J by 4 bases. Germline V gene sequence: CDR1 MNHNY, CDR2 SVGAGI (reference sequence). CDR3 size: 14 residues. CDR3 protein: CASKGQGGNQPQHF. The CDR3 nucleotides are TGTGCCAGCAAGGGACAGGGTGGGAATCAGCCCCAGCATTTT.

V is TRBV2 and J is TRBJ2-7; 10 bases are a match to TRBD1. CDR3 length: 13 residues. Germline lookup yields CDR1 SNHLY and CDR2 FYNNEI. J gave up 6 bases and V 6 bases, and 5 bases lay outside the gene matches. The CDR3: CASSAGQGLEQYF. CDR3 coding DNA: TGTGCCAGCAGCGCGGGACAGGGGCTCGAGCAGTACTTC.

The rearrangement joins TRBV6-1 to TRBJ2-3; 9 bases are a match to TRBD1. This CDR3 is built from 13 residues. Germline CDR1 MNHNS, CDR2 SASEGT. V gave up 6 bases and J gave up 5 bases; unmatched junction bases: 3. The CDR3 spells CASRQGAVDTQYF. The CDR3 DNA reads TGTGCCAGCAGACAGGGGGCCGTAGATACGCAGTATTTT.

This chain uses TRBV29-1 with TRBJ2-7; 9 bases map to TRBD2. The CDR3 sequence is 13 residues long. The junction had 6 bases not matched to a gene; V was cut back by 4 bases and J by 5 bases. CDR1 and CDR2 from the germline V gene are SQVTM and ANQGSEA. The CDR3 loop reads CSVGGSGRNEQYF. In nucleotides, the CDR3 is TGCAGCGTTGGGGGTAGCGGGAGAAACGAGCAGTACTTC.

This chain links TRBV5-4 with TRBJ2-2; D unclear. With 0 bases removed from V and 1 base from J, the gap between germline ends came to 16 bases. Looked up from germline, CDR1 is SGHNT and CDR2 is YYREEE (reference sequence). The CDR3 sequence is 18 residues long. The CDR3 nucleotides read TGTGCCAGCAGCTTGGTCCCCCCTAGGCTAGGGAACACCGGGGAGCTGTTTTTT. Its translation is CASSLVPPRLGNTGELFF.

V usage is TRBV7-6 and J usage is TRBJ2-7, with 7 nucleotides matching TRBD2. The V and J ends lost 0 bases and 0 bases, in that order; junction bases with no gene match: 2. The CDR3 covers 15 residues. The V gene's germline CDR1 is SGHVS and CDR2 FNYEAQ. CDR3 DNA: TGTGCCAGCAGCTTAGCGCGGGGGAGCTCCTACGAGCAGTACTTC. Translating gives CASSLARGSSYEQYF. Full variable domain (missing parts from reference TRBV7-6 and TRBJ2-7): GAGVSQSPRYKVTKRGQDVALRCDPISGHVSLYWYRQALGQGPEFLTYFNYEAQQDKSGLPNDRFSAERPEGSISTLTIQRTEQRDSAMYRCASSLARGSSYEQYFGPGTRLTVT.

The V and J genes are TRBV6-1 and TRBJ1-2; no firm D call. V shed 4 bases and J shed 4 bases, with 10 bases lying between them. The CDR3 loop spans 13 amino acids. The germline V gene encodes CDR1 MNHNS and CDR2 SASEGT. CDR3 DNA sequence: TGTGCCAGCAGTGGTAAGCTCACCTATGGCTACACCTTC. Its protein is CASSGKLTYGYTF.

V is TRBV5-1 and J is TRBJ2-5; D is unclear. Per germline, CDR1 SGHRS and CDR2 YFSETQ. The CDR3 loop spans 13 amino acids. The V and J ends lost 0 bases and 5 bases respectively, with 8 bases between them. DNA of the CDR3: TGCGCCAGCAGCTTGGACAGTTGGGAGACCCAGTACTTC. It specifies CASSLDSWETQYF.

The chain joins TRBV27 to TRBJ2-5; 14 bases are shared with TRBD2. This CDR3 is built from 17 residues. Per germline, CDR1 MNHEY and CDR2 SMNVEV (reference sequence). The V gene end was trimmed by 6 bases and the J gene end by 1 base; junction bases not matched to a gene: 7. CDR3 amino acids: CASSLLGLAGGQETQYF. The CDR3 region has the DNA TGTGCCAGCAGCCTACTCGGACTAGCGGGAGGCCAAGAGACCCAGTACTTC.

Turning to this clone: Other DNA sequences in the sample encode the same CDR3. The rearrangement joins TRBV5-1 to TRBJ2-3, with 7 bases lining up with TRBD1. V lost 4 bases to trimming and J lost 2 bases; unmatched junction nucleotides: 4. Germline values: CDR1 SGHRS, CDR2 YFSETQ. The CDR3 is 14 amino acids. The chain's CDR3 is CASSLQGPTDTQYF. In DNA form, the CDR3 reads TGCGCCAGCAGCCTACAGGGGCCCACAGATACGCAGTATTTT.